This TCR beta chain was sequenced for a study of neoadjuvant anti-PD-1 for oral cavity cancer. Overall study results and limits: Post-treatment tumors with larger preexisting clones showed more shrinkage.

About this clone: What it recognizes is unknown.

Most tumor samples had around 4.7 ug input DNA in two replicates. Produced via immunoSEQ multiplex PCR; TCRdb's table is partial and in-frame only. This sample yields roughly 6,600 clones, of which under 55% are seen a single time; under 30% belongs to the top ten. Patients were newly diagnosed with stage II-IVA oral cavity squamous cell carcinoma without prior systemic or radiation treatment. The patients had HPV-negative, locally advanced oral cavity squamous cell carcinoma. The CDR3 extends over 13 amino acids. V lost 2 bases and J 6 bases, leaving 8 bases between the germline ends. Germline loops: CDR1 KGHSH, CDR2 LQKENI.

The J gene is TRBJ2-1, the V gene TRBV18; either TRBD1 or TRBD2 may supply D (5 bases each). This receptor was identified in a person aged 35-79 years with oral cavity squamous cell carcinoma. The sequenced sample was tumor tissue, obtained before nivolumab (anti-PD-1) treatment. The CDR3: CASSPGTLNEQFF. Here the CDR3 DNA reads TGTGCCAGCTCACCAGGGACCCTCAATGAGCAGTTCTTC.